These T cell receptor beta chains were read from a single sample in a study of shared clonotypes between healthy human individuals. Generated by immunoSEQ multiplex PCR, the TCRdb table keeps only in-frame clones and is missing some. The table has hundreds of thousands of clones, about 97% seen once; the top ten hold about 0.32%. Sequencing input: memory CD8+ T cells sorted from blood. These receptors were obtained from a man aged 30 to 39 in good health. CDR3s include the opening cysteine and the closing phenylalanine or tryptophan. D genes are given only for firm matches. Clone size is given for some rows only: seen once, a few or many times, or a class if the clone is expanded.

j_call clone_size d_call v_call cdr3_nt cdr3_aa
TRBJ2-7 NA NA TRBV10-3 TGTGCCATCGGCGGGAACGGATCCTACGAGCAGTACTTC CAIGGNGSYEQYF
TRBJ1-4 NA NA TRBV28 TGTGCCAGCAGTTTATTCCCCGCAACTAATGAAAAACTGTTTTTT CASSLFPATNEKLFF
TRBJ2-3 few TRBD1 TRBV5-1 TGCGCCAGCAGCTTGGGACAGGGGGCAGATACGCAGTATTTT CASSLGQGADTQYF
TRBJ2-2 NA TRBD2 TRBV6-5 TGTGCCAGCAGTGGACTAGCGGGAGTGAGCGGGGAGCTGTTTTTT CASSGLAGVSGELFF
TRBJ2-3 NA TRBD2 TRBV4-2 TGTGCCAGCAGCCAACTAGCGGGAATCCCAGATACGCAGTATTTT CASSQLAGIPDTQYF
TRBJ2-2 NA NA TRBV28 TGTGCCAGCAGAAGCGGCACCGGGGAGCTGTTTTTT CASRSGTGELFF
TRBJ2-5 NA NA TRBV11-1 TGTGCCAGCAGCTCAGGGGGGAAAGAGACCCAGTACTTC CASSSGGKETQYF
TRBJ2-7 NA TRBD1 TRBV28 TGTGCCAGCAGCGACAGGGACAGTTCCTACGAGCAGTACTTC CASSDRDSSYEQYF
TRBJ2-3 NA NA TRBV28 TGTGCCAGCAGAGGCACAGATACGCAGTATTTT CASRGTDTQYF
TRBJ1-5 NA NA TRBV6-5 TGTGCCAGCAGTCGGGGGGGTGACTACCAGCCCCAGCATTTT CASSRGGDYQPQHF
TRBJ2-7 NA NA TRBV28 TGTGCCAGCAGTTCCATTAAGGGGGGCGGAAACTACGAGCAGTACTTC CASSSIKGGGNYEQYF
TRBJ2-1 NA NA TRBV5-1 TGCGCCAGCAGCTTGGAAGGTAGGGACAATGAGCAGTTCTTC CASSLEGRDNEQFF
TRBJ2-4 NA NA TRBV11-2 TGTGCCAGCAGCTTAGGCGGACTAGCCAAAAACATTCAGTACTTC CASSLGGLAKNIQYF
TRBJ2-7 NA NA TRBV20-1 TGCAGTGGGGGTCGACTAGTGCAGTACTTC CSGGRLVQYF
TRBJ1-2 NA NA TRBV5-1 TGCGCCAGCAGCTTGGCCGTCAGGGGCAGGTATGGCTACACCTTC CASSLAVRGRYGYTF
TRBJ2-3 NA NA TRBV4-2 TGTGCCAGCAGCCCATATCTCGAGGCCCGCACAGATACGCAGTATTTT CASSPYLEARTDTQYF
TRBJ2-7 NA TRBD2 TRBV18 TGTGCCAGCTCACCACCCCCCAGGACGGTAGGACTAGCGGGAGTCAGAAGGTCGTACGAGCAGTACTTC CASSPPPRTVGLAGVRRSYEQYF
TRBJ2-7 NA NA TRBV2 TGTGCCAGCCTAATGGGGGGCGATAGTTACGAGCAGTACTTC CASLMGGDSYEQYF
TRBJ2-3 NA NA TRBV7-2 TGTGCCAGCAGCGTAGACGGGACCTTAGATACGCAGTATTTT CASSVDGTLDTQYF
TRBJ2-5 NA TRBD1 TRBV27 TGTGCCAGCAGTTTATTGGACAGGCAAGAGACCCAGTACTTC CASSLLDRQETQYF
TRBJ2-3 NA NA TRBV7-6 TGTGCCAGCAGCTTAAATGGGGGTACAGATACGCAGTATTTT CASSLNGGTDTQYF